Shown below are 10 T cell receptor beta chains from a single sample sequenced in a study of T cells in Graves' hyperthyroidism and ophthalmopathy (dated by TCRdb to about 2019). Receptors were amplified or captured by multiplex PCR. TCRdb shows the sequencer as Illumina HiSeq 2000. The TCR beta CDR3 regions were amplified from RNA transcripts. For the first round of RT-PCR on the TCR CDR3, the HTBI primer set was used together with the Qiagen OneStep RT-PCR kit. TCRdb reworked the public reads: Q25 trimming with fastp, MiXCR clone assembly, productive beta chains retained. Rows with a matching CDR3 protein are joined into one entry that keeps the most common DNA and genes. This sample gives hundreds of thousands of distinct CDR3 sequences in total; about 15% of them show up just once. The ten biggest clones cover approximately 13% of the sample. Sample: blood. The receptors were sampled from a man younger than 30 with Graves' ophthalmopathy.

The rearrangement links TRBV29-1 to TRBJ1-6; D perhaps matches TRBD1 (6 bases). Germline CDR1 and CDR2: SQVTM and ANQGSEA. This CDR3 is built from 15 residues. The germline V and J ends were trimmed by 5 bases and 0 bases, with 11 bases remaining between them. The CDR3 protein is CSVKTGSSYNSPLHF. CDR3 in DNA: TGCAGCGTTAAAACAGGGAGCTCCTATAATTCACCCCTCCACTTT.

Many counts were recorded for this clonotype. The chain uses TRBV9 and TRBJ2-3; 11 nucleotides agree with TRBD2. The germline gives CDR1 SGDLS, CDR2 YYNGEE. This CDR3 region has 16 residues. With 3 bases clipped from V and 2 bases from J, the junction kept 5 bases outside the gene matches. In DNA form, the CDR3 reads TGTGCCAGCAGCGCTGGGACTAGCGGTATCACAGATACGCAGTATTTT. Translation gives CASSAGTSGITDTQYF.

In its sample, this clonotype was seen many times. The chain is built from TRBV7-3 and TRBJ2-3; 10 nucleotides match TRBD1. Germline lookup yields CDR1 SGHTA and CDR2 FQGTGA. V lost 7 bases and J lost 4; bases outside the gene matches: 8. The CDR3 runs 15 residues. The CDR3 nucleotides are TGTGCCAGCATGGACCGGGACAGGGGACCAGATACGCAGTATTTT. Translated: CASMDRDRGPDTQYF.

In this sample, this clonotype turned up many times. The genes are TRBV7-2 and TRBJ2-5, with D maybe TRBD1 (6 bases). CDR3 length: 16 amino acids. The germline CDR1 and CDR2 sequences are SGHTA and FQGNSA. Trimming left V 4 bases short and J 4 bases short, with 19 bases between. The DNA of the CDR3 is TGTGCCAGCAGCTCCTCATCGAGGGGGTTCGTAGAGACCCAGTACTTC. This sequence encodes CASSSSSRGFVETQYF.

This clonotype was observed many times. The J gene is TRBJ1-1, the V gene TRBV7-8, with TRBD1 as a possible D gene (6 bases). The CDR3 sequence is 12 residues long. Per germline, CDR1 SGHVS and CDR2 FQNEAQ. Trimming stripped 4 bases from V and 8 bases from J, with 11 bases between. The CDR3 reads CASSSYRVEAFF. CDR3 nucleotide sequence: TGTGCCAGCAGCTCATACAGGGTGGAAGCTTTCTTT.

The chain links TRBV5-8 to TRBJ2-5; D gene ambiguous. Germline loops: CDR1 SGHTS, CDR2 YDEGEE. The CDR3 spans 13 residues. Trimming shortened V by 2 bases and J by 3 bases, and 8 bases separated the two germline ends. DNA for the CDR3: TGTGCCAGCAGCTTTACCGCGAAAGAGACCCAGTACTTC. Translating it yields CASSFTAKETQYF. Full variable domain (missing parts from reference TRBV5-8 and TRBJ2-5): EAGVTQSPTHLIKTRGQQATLRCSPISGHTSVYWYQQALGLGLQFLLWYDEGEERNRGNFPPRFSGRQFPNYSSELNVNALELEDSALYLCASSFTAKETQYFGPGTRLLVL.

This clonotype was detected only a few times. The chain links TRBV29-1 to TRBJ2-7; TRBD2 is a possible D gene (6 bases). The CDR3 is 12 residues long. Trimming took off 4 bases at V and 3 bases at J, with 10 bases between the two ends. Germline-derived CDR1 and CDR2 are SQVTM and ANQGSEA. CDR3 sequence: CSVGGDIYEQYF. The CDR3 bases are TGCAGCGTTGGCGGGGATATCTACGAGCAGTACTTC.

This clonotype was observed many times. This chain joins TRBV11-2 and TRBJ2-1; TRBD2 is a possible D gene (5 bases). Trimming removed 6 bases at V and 4 bases at J, with 19 bases between. Germline V gives CDR1 SGHAT, CDR2 FQNNGV. The CDR3 spans 16 residues. The CDR3 nucleotides are TGTGCCAGCAGACCTACAAGCGGAGCTACTTACAATGAGCAGTTCTTC. This gives the protein CASRPTSGATYNEQFF.

The chain uses TRBV11-1 and TRBJ1-2, with D possibly TRBD1 on 5 matching bases. The CDR3 contains 16 residues. With 5 bases removed from V and 4 bases from J, the gap between germline ends came to 20 bases. Germline CDR1 is SGHAT and CDR2 is FQDESV (reference sequence). The CDR3 sequence is CASSGMGRAFFYGYTF. For the CDR3, the DNA is TGTGCCAGCAGCGGCATGGGACGGGCCTTCTTCTATGGCTACACCTTC.

The rearrangement joins TRBV20-1 to TRBJ2-4; D may be TRBD2 (6 bases). Germline V gives CDR1 DFQATT, CDR2 SNEGSKA (reference sequence). The CDR3 is made up of 15 amino acids. Trimming stripped 6 bases from V and 0 bases from J, with 15 bases between. CDR3 sequence (DNA): TGCAGTGCCGCTACCGGGGAGGTAGCCAAAAACATTCAGTACTTC. It translates to CSAATGEVAKNIQYF.